This T cell receptor (beta chain) is drawn from a study of T-cell reconstitution after alpha-beta-depleted transplantation in children. Study-wide results and caveats: Counts and diversity of T cells one year after transplant came mostly from newly produced T cells. Two months or so post-transplant, alpha-beta T cells reportedly derived from several hundred expanded graft clones.

Unique molecular identifiers were used to barcode this TCRbeta library. TCRdb fed the PCR reads into MiXCR, producing one record per CDR3 protein. The sample records some 840,000 distinct CDR3 sequences, roughly 15% being singletons. Remarks on this clonotype: The antigen is undetermined.

This TCR derives from a male patient between 5 and 17 years old who had a stem cell transplant for acute lymphoblastic leukemia, so the T cells may come from the graft donor. Sequences were derived from PBMCs, mostly from graft donor cells, sampled 360 days after TCRalphabeta/CD19-depleted stem cell transplant.

Here the CDR3 DNA reads TGTGCCAGCAGCCAAGATCCCCGCTTACTAGCGGGAGGCACAGATACGCAGTATTTT. Its protein is CASSQDPRLLAGGTDTQYF. This sequence joins TRBV4-2 and TRBJ2-3, with 11 bases identical to TRBD2. Germline CDR1 is LGHNA and CDR2 is YNFKEQ. The CDR3 is made up of 19 amino acids. With 0 bases clipped from V and 1 base from J, the junction kept 9 bases outside the gene matches.